This T cell receptor beta chain appears in the sequencing data of a study of spatial heterogeneity in lung cancer. Study findings and constraints: The study found that expanded intratumoral alpha and beta TCR counts tracked tumor mutation counts.

TCRdb re-analysed the 5' RACE reads in MiXCR, keeping a single row per CDR3 protein. Among over 650 distinct CDR3 sequences listed, under 35% were seen once. By share, this clonotype ranks as large. The antigen is undetermined. Germline V gene lookup returns CDR1 MNHNS and CDR2 SASEGT. The CDR3 extends over 12 amino acids. V lost 5 bases and J 0 bases, leaving 4 bases between the germline ends. The time point was: sample taken at primary tumor resection. The source is a male donor with early-stage non-small cell lung cancer. This chain connects TRBV6-1 to TRBJ1-1; D uncertain. Source: lung tumor tissue, taken at surgery. CDR3 loop: CASSRVNTEAFF. CDR3 nucleotide sequence: TGTGCCAGCAGTCGGGTGAACACTGAAGCTTTCTTT.